There are a few counts of the clone carrying this T cell receptor beta chain. Method: immunoSEQ multiplex PCR; TCRdb's copy keeps in-frame clones and lacks some. Of around 300,000 clones in the sample, 70% to 90% are singletons; the top ten hold approximately 7.5%. The source of the sample is a study of blood T cell repertoires in COVID-19. The CDR3 spans 12 residues. V was cut by 1 base and J by 16 bases, with 14 bases left in between. This sequence joins TRBV12-3 or TRBV12-4 and TRBJ1-5; tentatively, D is TRBD1 (5 bases). The specimen sequenced was peripheral blood. The receptor was derived from a human donor in a cohort sampled during active COVID-19. CDR3 amino acids: CASSLGGDPLHF. CDR3 in DNA: TGTGCCAGCAGTTTAGGCGGGGACCCGCTACATTTT.